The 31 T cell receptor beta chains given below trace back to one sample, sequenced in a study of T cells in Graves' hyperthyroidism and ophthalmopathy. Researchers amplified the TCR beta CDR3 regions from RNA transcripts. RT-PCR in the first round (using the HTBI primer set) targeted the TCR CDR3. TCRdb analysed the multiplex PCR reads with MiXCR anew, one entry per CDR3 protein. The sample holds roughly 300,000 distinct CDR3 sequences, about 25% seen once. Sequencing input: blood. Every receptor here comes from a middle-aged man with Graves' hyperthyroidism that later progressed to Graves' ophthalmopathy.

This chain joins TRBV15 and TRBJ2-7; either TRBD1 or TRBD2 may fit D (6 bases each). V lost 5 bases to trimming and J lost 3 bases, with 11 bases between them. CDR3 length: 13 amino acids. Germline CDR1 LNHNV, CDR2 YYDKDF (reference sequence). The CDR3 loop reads CATSPGAGYEQYF. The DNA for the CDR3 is TGTGCCACCAGCCCGGGGGCGGGCTACGAGCAGTACTTC.

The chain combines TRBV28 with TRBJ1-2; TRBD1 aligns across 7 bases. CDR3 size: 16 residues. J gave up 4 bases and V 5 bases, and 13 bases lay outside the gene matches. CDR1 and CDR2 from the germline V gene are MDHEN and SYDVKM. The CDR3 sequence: CASSTHSGTAFYGYTF. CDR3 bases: TGTGCCAGCAGTACCCACTCCGGGACAGCCTTCTATGGCTACACCTTC.

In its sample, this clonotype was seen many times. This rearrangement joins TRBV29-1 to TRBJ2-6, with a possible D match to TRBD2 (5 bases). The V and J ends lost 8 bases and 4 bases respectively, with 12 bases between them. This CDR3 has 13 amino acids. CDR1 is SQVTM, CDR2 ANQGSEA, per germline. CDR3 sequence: CSTGGDGANVLTF. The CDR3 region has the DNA TGCAGCACTGGAGGAGACGGGGCCAACGTCCTGACTTTC.

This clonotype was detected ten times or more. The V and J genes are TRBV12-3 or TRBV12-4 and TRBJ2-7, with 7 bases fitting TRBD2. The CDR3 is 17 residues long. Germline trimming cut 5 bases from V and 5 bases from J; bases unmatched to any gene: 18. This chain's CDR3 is CASSPTTASGESHEQYF. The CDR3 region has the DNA TGTGCCAGCAGTCCGACGACTGCTAGCGGAGAGTCCCACGAGCAGTACTTC.

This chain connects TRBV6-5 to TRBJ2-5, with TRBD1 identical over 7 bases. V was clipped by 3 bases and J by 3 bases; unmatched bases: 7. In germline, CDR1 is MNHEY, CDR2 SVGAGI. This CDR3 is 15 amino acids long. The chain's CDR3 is CASSYTRGLEETQYF. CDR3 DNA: TGTGCCAGCAGTTATACGAGGGGGCTTGAAGAGACCCAGTACTTC.

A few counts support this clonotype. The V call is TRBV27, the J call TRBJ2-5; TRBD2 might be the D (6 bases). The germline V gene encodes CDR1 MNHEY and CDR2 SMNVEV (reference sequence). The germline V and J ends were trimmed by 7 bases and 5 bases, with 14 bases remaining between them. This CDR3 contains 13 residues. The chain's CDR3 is CASTTGVGETQYF. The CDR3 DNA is TGTGCCAGCACCACGGGAGTTGGGGAGACCCAGTACTTC.

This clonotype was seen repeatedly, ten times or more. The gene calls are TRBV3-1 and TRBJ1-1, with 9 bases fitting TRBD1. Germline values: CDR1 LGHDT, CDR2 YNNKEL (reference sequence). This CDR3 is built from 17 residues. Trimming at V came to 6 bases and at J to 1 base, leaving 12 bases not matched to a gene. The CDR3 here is CASRPGQGWPRNTEAFF. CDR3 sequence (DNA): TGTGCCAGCAGGCCTGGACAGGGGTGGCCTAGGAACACTGAAGCTTTCTTT.

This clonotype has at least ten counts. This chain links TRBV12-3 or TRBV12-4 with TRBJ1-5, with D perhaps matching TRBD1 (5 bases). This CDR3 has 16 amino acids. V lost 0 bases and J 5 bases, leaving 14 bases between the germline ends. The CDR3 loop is CASSLARGRVDQPQHF. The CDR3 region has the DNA TGTGCCAGCAGTTTAGCGCGAGGCAGGGTGGATCAGCCCCAGCATTTT.

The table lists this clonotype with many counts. The CDR3: CASSTGLGIYEQYF. CDR3 DNA: TGTGCCAGCTCGACGGGACTAGGCATCTACGAGCAGTACTTC. J is TRBJ2-7 and V is TRBV2; 8 bases fit TRBD2. The CDR3 consists of 14 residues. In germline, CDR1 is SNHLY, CDR2 FYNNEI. V was clipped by 8 bases and J by 3 bases; unmatched bases: 9.

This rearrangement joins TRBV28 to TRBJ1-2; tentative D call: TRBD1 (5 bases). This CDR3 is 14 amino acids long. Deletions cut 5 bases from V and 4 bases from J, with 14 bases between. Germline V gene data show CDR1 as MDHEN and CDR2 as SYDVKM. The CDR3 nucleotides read TGTGCCAGCAGTCCTCGGGGACGGACCTATGGCTACACCTTC. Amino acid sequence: CASSPRGRTYGYTF.

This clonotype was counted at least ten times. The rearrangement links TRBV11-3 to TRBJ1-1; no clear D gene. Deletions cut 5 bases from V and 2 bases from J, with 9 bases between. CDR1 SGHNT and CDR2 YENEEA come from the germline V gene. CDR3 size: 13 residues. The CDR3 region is CASSIRLNTEAFF. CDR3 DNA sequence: TGTGCCAGCAGCATTAGGCTAAACACTGAAGCTTTCTTT.

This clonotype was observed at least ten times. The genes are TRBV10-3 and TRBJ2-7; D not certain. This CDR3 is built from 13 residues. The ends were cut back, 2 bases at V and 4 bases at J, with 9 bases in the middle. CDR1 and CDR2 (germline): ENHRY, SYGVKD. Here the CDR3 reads CAISESVGYEQYF. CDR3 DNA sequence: TGTGCCATCAGTGAGAGTGTGGGATACGAGCAGTACTTC.

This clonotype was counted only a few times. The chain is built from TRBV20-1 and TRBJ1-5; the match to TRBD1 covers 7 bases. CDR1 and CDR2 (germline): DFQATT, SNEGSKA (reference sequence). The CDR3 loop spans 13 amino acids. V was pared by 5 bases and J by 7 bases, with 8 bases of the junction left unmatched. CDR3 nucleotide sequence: TGCAGTGCTGCTAGGGACAGTTCCCAGCCCCAGCATTTT. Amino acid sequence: CSAARDSSQPQHF.

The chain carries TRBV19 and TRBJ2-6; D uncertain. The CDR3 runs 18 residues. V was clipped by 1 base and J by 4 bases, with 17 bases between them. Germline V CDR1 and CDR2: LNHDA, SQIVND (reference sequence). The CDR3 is CASSIAVALGSGANVLTF. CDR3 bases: TGTGCCAGTAGTATAGCAGTGGCCCTAGGGTCCGGGGCCAACGTCCTGACTTTC.

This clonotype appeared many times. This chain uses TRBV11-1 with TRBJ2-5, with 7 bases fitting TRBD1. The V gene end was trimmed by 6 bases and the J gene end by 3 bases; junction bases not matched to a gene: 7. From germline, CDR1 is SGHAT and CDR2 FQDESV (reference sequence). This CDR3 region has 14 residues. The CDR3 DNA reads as TGTGCCAGCAGACCGGGACAGCCAGAAGAGACCCAGTACTTC. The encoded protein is CASRPGQPEETQYF.

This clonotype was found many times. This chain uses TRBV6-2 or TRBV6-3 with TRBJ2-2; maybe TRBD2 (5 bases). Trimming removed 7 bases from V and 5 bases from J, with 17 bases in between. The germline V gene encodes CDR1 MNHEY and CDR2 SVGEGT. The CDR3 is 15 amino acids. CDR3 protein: CASTLGSTGTGELFF. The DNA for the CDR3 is TGTGCCAGCACCCTGGGCTCTACGGGGACCGGGGAGCTGTTTTTT.

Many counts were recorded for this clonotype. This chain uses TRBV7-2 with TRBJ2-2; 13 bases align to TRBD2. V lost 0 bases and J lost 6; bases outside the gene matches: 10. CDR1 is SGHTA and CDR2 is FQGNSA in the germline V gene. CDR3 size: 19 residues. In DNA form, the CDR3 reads TGTGCCAGCAGCTTAGCCCGGGCCCGACTAGCGGGAGGTTCCGGGGAGCTGTTTTTT. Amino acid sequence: CASSLARARLAGGSGELFF.

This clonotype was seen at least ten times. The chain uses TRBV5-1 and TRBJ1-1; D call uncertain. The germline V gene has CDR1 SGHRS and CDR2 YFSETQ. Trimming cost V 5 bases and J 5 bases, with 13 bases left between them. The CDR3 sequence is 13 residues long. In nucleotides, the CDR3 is TGCGCCAGCAGGGCGCCGGCGGGGACTGAAGCTTTCTTT. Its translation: CASRAPAGTEAFF.

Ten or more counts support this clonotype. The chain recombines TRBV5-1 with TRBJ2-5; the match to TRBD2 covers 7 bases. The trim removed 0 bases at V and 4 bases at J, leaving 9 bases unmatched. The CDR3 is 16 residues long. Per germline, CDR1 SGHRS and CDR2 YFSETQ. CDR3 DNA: TGCGCCAGCAGCTTGGCAGCAGGTTCGGGGGGAGAGACCCAGTACTTC. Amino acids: CASSLAAGSGGETQYF.

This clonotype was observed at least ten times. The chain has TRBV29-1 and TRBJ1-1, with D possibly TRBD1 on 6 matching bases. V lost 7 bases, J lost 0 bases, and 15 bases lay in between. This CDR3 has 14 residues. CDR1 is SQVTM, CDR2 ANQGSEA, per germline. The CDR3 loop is CSDLTGGVNTEAFF. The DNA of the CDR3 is TGCAGCGACCTGACAGGAGGGGTGAACACTGAAGCTTTCTTT.

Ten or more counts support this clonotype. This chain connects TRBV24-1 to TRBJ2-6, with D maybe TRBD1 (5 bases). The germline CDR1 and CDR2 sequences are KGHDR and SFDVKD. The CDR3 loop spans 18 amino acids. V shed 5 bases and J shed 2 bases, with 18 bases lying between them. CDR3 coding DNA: TGTGCCACCAGTGCCCCGGCAGGGTCCCCTCCTGGGGCCAACGTCCTGACTTTC. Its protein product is CATSAPAGSPPGANVLTF.

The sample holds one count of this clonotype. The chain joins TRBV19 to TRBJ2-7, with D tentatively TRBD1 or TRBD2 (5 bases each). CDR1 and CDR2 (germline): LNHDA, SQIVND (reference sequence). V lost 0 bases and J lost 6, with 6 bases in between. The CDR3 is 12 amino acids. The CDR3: CASSIDGGEQYF. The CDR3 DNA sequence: TGTGCCAGTAGTATAGATGGGGGCGAGCAGTACTTC.

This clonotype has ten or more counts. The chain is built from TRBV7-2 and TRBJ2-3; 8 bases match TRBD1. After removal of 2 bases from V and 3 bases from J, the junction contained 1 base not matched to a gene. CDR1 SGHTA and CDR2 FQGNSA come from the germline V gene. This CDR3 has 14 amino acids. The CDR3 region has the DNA TGTGCCAGCAGCTTACGACAGGGGACAGATACGCAGTATTTT. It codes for CASSLRQGTDTQYF.

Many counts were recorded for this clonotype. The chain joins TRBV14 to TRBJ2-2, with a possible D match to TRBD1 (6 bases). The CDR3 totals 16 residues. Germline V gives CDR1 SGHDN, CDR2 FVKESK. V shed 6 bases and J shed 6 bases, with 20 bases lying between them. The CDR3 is CASRESGDGRPGELFF. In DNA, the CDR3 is TGTGCCAGCAGGGAATCAGGGGATGGACGACCCGGGGAGCTGTTTTTT.

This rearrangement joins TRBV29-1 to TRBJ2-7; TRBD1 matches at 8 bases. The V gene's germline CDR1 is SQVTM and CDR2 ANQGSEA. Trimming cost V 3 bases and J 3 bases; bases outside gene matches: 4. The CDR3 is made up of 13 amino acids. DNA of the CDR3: TGCAGCGTTGATGACAGGGGAAACTACGAGCAGTACTTC. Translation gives CSVDDRGNYEQYF.

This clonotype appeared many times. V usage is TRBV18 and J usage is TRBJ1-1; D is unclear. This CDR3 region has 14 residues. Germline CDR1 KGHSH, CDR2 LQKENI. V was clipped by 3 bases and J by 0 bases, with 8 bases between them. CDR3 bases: TGTGCCAGCTCACCGGTACTCATGAACACTGAAGCTTTCTTT. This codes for CASSPVLMNTEAFF.

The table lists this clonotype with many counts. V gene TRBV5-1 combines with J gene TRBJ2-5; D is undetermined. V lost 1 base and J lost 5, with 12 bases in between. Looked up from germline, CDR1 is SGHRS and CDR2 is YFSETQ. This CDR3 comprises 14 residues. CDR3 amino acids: CASSLTPGGETQYF. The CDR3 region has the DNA TGCGCCAGCAGCTTGACTCCGGGTGGGGAGACCCAGTACTTC.

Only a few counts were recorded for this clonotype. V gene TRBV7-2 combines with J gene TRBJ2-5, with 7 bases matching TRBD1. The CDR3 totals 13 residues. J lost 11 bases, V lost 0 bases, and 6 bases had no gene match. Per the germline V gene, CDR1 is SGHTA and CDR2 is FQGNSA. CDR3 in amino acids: CASSLAVDRVQYF. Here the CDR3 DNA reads TGTGCCAGCAGCTTAGCGGTCGACAGGGTTCAGTACTTC.

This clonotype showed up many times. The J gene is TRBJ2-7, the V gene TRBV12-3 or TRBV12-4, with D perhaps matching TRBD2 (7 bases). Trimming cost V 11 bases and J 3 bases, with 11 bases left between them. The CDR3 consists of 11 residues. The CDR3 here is CAARGGYEQYF. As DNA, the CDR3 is TGTGCCGCAAGGGGGGGCTACGAGCAGTACTTC.

Here the CDR3 reads CASKFRGERTVEAFF. In DNA, the CDR3 is TGTGCCAGTAAGTTTCGGGGGGAAAGGACAGTCGAAGCTTTCTTT. The rearrangement uses TRBV19 and TRBJ1-1; a weak D match, TRBD1 (6 bases). V was pared by 7 bases and J by 8 bases, with 23 bases between. CDR1 is LNHDA and CDR2 is SQIVND in the germline V gene (reference sequence). This CDR3 is 15 amino acids long.

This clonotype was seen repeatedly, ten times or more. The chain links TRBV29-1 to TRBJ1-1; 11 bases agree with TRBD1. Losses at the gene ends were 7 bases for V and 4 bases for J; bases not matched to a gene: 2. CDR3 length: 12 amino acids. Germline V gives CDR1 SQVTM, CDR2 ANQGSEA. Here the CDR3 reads CSAGQGVTEAFF. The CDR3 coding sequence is TGCAGCGCGGGACAGGGGGTCACTGAAGCTTTCTTT.